This T cell receptor beta chain was captured in a study of lymphopenia after photon versus proton radiotherapy. Per the germline V gene, CDR1 is MNHEY and CDR2 is SMNVEV (reference sequence). Trimming cost V 3 bases and J 5 bases; bases outside gene matches: 14. The CDR3 extends over 17 amino acids. TCRdb's copy holds only in-frame clones and misses some; the assay was immunoSEQ multiplex PCR. The sample includes roughly 49,000 clones, about 92% of them seen just once. This TCR derives from a woman between 40 and 55 years old with cholangiocarcinoma. The sequencing here drew on peripheral blood, taken from a patient treated with photon-based radiotherapy. The gene calls are TRBV27 and TRBJ2-5; TRBD2 aligns across 8 bases. For the CDR3, the DNA is TGTGCCAGCAGTTTTGGTCGGACCGGGAGGGCCGGCGAGACCCAGTACTTC. Protein: CASSFGRTGRAGETQYF.